The sample holds one count of the clone carrying this T cell receptor (beta chain). The table came from immunoSEQ multiplex PCR; TCRdb's copy has only in-frame clones and leaves some out. The sample contains about 140,000 clones, 86% of which appear only once. These data belong to a study of blood T cell repertoires in COVID-19. CDR1 and CDR2 (germline): SGHVS, FNYEAQ. This CDR3 has 11 amino acids. V shed 2 bases and J shed 11 bases, with 9 bases lying between them. This TCR came from a man in his fifties or sixties who had recovered from COVID-19. J is TRBJ1-1 and V is TRBV7-6; perhaps TRBD1 as D (5 bases). Sequencing input: PBMCs or T cells enriched from blood (not recorded which). The CDR3 protein is CASSLQGAAFF. Here the CDR3 DNA reads TGTGCCAGCAGCTTACAGGGTGCGGCTTTCTTT.